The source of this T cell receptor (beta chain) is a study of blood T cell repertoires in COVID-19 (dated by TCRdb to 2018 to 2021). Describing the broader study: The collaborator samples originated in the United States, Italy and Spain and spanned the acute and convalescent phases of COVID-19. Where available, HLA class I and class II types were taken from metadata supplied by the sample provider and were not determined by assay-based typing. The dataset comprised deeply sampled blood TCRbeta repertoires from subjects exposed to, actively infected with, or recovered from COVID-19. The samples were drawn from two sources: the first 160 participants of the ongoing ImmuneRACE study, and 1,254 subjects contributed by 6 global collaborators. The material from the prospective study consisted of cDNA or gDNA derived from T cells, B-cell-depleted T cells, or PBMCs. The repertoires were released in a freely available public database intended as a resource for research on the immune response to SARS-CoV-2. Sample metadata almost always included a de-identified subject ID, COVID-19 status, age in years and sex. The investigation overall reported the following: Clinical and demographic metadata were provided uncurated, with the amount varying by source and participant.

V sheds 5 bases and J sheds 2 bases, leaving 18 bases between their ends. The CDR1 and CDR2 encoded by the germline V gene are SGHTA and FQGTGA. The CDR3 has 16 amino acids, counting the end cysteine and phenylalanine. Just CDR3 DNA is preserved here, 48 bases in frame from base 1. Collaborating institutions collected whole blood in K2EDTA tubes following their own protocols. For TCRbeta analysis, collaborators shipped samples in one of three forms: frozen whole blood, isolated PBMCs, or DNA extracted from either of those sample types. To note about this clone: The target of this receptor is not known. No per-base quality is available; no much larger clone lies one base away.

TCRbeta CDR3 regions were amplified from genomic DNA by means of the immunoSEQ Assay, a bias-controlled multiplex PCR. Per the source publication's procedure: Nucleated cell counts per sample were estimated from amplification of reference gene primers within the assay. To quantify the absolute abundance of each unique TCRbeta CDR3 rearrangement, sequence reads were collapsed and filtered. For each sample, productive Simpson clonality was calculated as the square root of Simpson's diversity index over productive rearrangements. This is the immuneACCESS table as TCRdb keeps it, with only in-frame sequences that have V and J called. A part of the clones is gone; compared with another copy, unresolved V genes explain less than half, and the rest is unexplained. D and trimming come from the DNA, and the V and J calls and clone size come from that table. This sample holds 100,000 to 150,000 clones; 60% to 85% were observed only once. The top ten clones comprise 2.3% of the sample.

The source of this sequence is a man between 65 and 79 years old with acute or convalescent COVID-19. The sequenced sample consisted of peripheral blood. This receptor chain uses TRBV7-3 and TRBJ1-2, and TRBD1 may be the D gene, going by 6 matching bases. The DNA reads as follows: TGTGCCAGCAGCCCTTCCTCTGGGACACTGAACTATGGCTACACCTTC. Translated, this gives CASSPSSGTLNYGYTF.